The rows below give T cell receptor beta chains drawn from one sample of a study of T-cell reconstitution after alpha-beta-depleted transplantation in children. MiXCR was run by TCRdb on the PCR reads, yielding one entry per CDR3 protein. The table has about 140,000 distinct CDR3 sequences, 8.5% to 10% seen once; the top ten hold around a sixth. Sequencing used PBMCs, mostly from graft donor cells, obtained 180 days after TCRalphabeta/CD19-depleted stem cell transplant. The receptors shown here come from a female patient aged 2 to 10 who had a stem cell transplant for congenital amegakaryocytic thrombocytopenia, so the T cells may come from the graft donor. Each CDR3 is given with its conserved first and last residue. The D gene is left open where the match is weak. Clone size is given for some rows only: seen once, a few or many times, or a class if the clone is expanded.

j_gene | v_gene | abundance | d_gene | CDR3nt | CDR3aa
TRBJ2-5 | TRBV4-3 | . | . | TGCGCCAGCAGCCAAGATCTCGGGCAGCAAGAGACCCAGTACTTC | CASSQDLGQQETQYF
TRBJ2-5 | TRBV5-1 | . | . | TGCGCCAGCAGCACAGGAGCCTCAAGGCAAGAGACCCAGTACTTC | CASSTGASRQETQYF
TRBJ2-3 | TRBV20-1 | many | TRBD2 | TGCAGTATAGCGGGAGGCCGATACCGTGGCACAGATACGCAGTATTTT | CSIAGGRYRGTDTQYF
TRBJ1-6 | TRBV30 | few | . | TGTGCCTGGAGTGTACGTGGTTCACCCCTCCACTTT | CAWSVRGSPLHF
TRBJ1-2 | TRBV28 | many | . | TGTGCCAGCAGTTTATTCAGGACAGAAACCTATGGCTACACCTTC | CASSLFRTETYGYTF
TRBJ1-2 | TRBV6-1 | many | . | TGTGCCAGCAGTGCCCCCTACAGAGACTATGGCTACACCTTC | CASSAPYRDYGYTF
TRBJ2-1 | TRBV10-3 | many | . | TGTGCCATCAATAGCTTGCAGTACAATGATCAGTTCTTC | CAINSLQYNDQFF
TRBJ1-4 | TRBV5-1 | few | . | TGCGCCAGCAGCCCCGGACACCTTAATGAAAAACTGTTTTTT | CASSPGHLNEKLFF
TRBJ2-7 | TRBV15 | few | . | TGTGCCACCAGCAGAGCGGAGAGATTCTACGAGCAGTACTTC | CATSRAERFYEQYF
TRBJ1-2 | TRBV20-1 | many | TRBD1 | TGCAGTGCTAGTCAGGGGGTATCTAACTATGGCTACACCTTC | CSASQGVSNYGYTF
TRBJ2-1 | TRBV29-1 | many | . | TGCAGCGTTGGAAACAGCTGGGGGGATGAGCAGTTCTTC | CSVGNSWGDEQFF
TRBJ1-2 | TRBV20-1 | many | . | TGCAGTGCTACCGTCACAGGGTTTTTTGTTTATGGCTACACCTTC | CSATVTGFFVYGYTF
TRBJ2-7 | TRBV20-1 | few | . | TGCAGTGCCGGTCGCTCGCTCGGAGCCTACGAGCAGTACTTC | CSAGRSLGAYEQYF
TRBJ2-7 | TRBV28 | few | TRBD1 | TGTGCCAGCAGTTTTGTTGGACAGGTGGAAACCTACGAGCAGTACTTC | CASSFVGQVETYEQYF
TRBJ2-3 | TRBV12-3/TRBV12-4 | few | . | TGTGCCAGCAGAGGCCCAAAGCGGGCCACAGATACGCAGTATTTT | CASRGPKRATDTQYF
TRBJ2-7 | TRBV20-1 | . | TRBD2 | TGCAGTGCTAGCCCCGCGCGGGAGGGTTACGAGCAGTACTTC | CSASPAREGYEQYF
TRBJ2-7 | TRBV7-8 | . | TRBD1 | TGTGCCAGCAGCCGACAGGGACGGGTATTAAAGAACGAGCAGTACTTC | CASSRQGRVLKNEQYF
TRBJ2-7 | TRBV5-1 | few | . | TGCGCCAGCAGCTTAAGAGGGGACCACGAGCAGTACTTC | CASSLRGDHEQYF
TRBJ2-1 | TRBV5-1 | many | TRBD2 | TGCGCCAGCAGTCAAACTAGCGGGAGAAGGCATGAGCAGTTCTTC | CASSQTSGRRHEQFF
TRBJ2-6 | TRBV12-3/TRBV12-4 | few | . | TGTGCCAGCAGCCATGACTCTGGGGCCAACGGCCTGACTTTC | CASSHDSGANGLTF
TRBJ2-7 | TRBV12-3/TRBV12-4 | many | . | TGTGCCAGCAGTTTAGTGGTCTCAAGCCCGTACTTC | CASSLVVSSPYF
TRBJ1-2 | TRBV7-3 | few | . | TGTGCCAGCAGCTCCAACGGGGGAGGCGGCGGCTACACCTTC | CASSSNGGGGGYTF
TRBJ2-3 | TRBV7-3 | . | TRBD2 | TGTGCCAGCAGCTTAGGCGGGAGGGCCACAGATATGCAGTATTTT | CASSLGGRATDMQYF
TRBJ1-6 | TRBV5-5 | few | . | TGTGCCAGCAGCTTGAGGAGCTCCTATAATTCACCCCTCCACTTT | CASSLRSSYNSPLHF
TRBJ2-7 | TRBV7-2 | few | TRBD2 | TGTGCCAGCAGCTTCGATACTAGCGAGTCCTACGAGCAGTACTTC | CASSFDTSESYEQYF
TRBJ2-1 | TRBV7-9 | . | . | TGTGCCAGCAGCATCGGACTACCTCGGAATGAGCAGTTCTTC | CASSIGLPRNEQFF
TRBJ2-2 | TRBV20-1 | many | TRBD1 | TGCAGTGCTCTCGGACAGGGGACCGGGGAGCTGTTTTTT | CSALGQGTGELFF
TRBJ2-1 | TRBV5-1 | many | TRBD2 | TGCGCCAGCAGCCCCCTCGGTCTAGCGGGAGGAAGAAATGAGCAGTTCTTC | CASSPLGLAGGRNEQFF
TRBJ2-2 | TRBV4-1 | few | TRBD2 | TGCGCCAGCAGCCCACTGGGGAGCGGGGGTAACACCGGGGAGCTGTTTTTT | CASSPLGSGGNTGELFF
TRBJ1-1 | TRBV12-3/TRBV12-4 | many | . | TGTGCCAGCAGTCTCCTGGGTCTGACTGAAGCTTTCTTT | CASSLLGLTEAFF
TRBJ2-7 | TRBV20-1 | many | . | TGCAGTGCTAGAGGGACCTACGAGCAGTACTTC | CSARGTYEQYF
TRBJ1-3 | TRBV7-9 | many | TRBD1 | TGTGCCAGCAGCGACAAATACAGGGGTCCCTCTGGAAACACCATATATTTT | CASSDKYRGPSGNTIYF
TRBJ2-5 | TRBV20-1 | many | . | TGCAGTGCTCCGCGGCGCATGCAAAAGGCCCAGTACTTC | CSAPRRMQKAQYF
TRBJ2-3 | TRBV5-1 | many | TRBD1 | TGCGCCAGCAGCCTCCAAGGACAGGGCGTGGATACGCAGTATTTT | CASSLQGQGVDTQYF
TRBJ1-1 | TRBV7-2 | many | . | TGTGCCAGCAGCACCACAACGGGGCGCACTGAAGCTTTCTTT | CASSTTTGRTEAFF